This T cell receptor (beta chain) appears in the sequencing data of a study of T cells in Graves' hyperthyroidism and ophthalmopathy. Whole-study findings and limits: Among clonotypes expanded in thyroid above 0.001, most were also found in blood. A model built on 13 V-J features separated ophthalmopathy from stable hyperthyroidism.

Diagnostic assessment was based on clinical symptoms, serum thyroxine and TRAb, thyroid ultrasound and orbital computed tomography. This sample holds PBMCs from roughly 10 ml fresh peripheral blood. A word on this clonotype: Its antigen remains unknown.

The germline gives CDR1 SQVTM, CDR2 ANQGSEA. V shed 7 bases and J 4 bases; nucleotides not matched to a gene: 3. The length of the CDR3 is 13 residues. The investigators amplified TCR beta CDR3 regions from RNA transcripts. A first-round RT-PCR of the TCR CDR3 used the HTBI primer set. TCRdb ran MiXCR on the multiplex PCR reads and lists one entry per CDR3 protein. The table includes 96,000 or so distinct CDR3 sequences, roughly half detected once. The chain couples TRBV29-1 to TRBJ2-2; 10 positions agree with TRBD1. This TCR came from a woman between 40 and 55 years old with Graves' hyperthyroidism. Sequencing was carried out using blood. CDR3 sequence (DNA): TGCAGCGGGGGACAGGGGATCACCGGGGAGCTGTTTTTT. Translating it yields CSGGQGITGELFF.